At least ten counts were recorded for the clone carrying this T cell receptor (beta chain). The antigen is not known. The germline gene is not matched at one end of the junction; a read error may be the cause. The source of the sample is a study of molecular identifiers for immune sequencing clone quantification. CDR1 LGHNA and CDR2 YSLEER come from the germline V gene. The CDR3 loop spans 16 amino acids. One entry per CDR3 protein, called by TCRdb with MiXCR from the PCR reads. The data hold 460,000 or so distinct CDR3 sequences, with about a fifth observed a single time. Broader study findings: The study found clones above 20 RNA copies held over 98% of effector molecules and under 1% in naive cells.

Sample: naive CD8+ T cells from blood, with Jurkat cell RNA spiked in. Subset defined: FACS-sorted CD8+CD4-CCR7+CD45RA+ naive T cells. The chain links TRBV4-3 to TRBJ2-3, with TRBD2 as a possible D gene (5 bases). This clonotype was sampled from a human donor in good health. Some libraries in this study had Jurkat cell RNA spiked in. CDR3 sequence (DNA): TGCGCCAGCAGACAAGATGCGGGCAGTTCCACAGATACGCAGTATTTT. It specifies CASRQDAGSSTDTQYF.